The clone carrying this T cell receptor (beta chain) was recorded a few times. Antigen: not known. The sample is drawn from a study of T-cell reconstitution after alpha-beta-depleted transplantation in children. Study conclusions and caveats: Newly made T cells mostly supplied T-cell counts and diversity one year after transplant.

CDR1 is MNHNS and CDR2 is SASEGT in the germline V gene. V dropped 8 bases and J dropped 10; count of bases not matched to a gene: 10. The CDR3 runs 12 residues. This sample's TCRbeta library carried unique molecular identifier barcodes. TCRdb reprocessed the PCR reads via MiXCR and lists one record per CDR3 protein. The sample contains a few hundred thousand distinct CDR3 sequences, 10% to 15% of which appear only once. The chain carries TRBV6-1 and TRBJ1-1; 7 bases fit TRBD1. The origin of this receptor is a male patient between 5 and 17 years old who had a stem cell transplant for acute myeloid leukemia, so the T cells may come from the graft donor. Material: PBMCs, mostly from graft donor cells, obtained 360 days after TCRalphabeta/CD19-depleted stem cell transplant. The CDR3 DNA reads as TGTGCCAGCGTACTTTCGACAGGGACAGCTTTCTTT. It translates to CASVLSTGTAFF.